This T cell receptor beta chain was recovered during a study of tissue T cells after allogeneic stem cell transplantation (dated by TCRdb to 2022 to 2024). For context, the study as a whole: The study profiled TCR beta repertoires across many tissues from research autopsies of patients with and without GVHD, plus mouse models of GVHD. On the human side, the study was prospective and observational, with no blinding or randomization. Beyond this particular receptor, the publication reports: The study did not establish which tissue TCRs were alloreactive or antigen-specific, and some clones may have been host cells that persisted. Only a few T cell clones appeared in more than one patient, yet motif-based clustering showed tissue-specific repertoire signatures that were shared between patients. Within patients, how anatomically similar tissues were was a major factor shaping TCR repertoire composition, regardless of disease or transplant status. In both patients and mice, T cells from blood and spleen covered only a limited part of the TCR repertoire found in tissues. The patient cohort was small and clinically heterogeneous, and sampling depth was acknowledged as a limitation.

Reading the label with the study, this specimen's time point is: mouse harvest day 14 after allogeneic transplant. Mouse grafts consisting of 10^7 T-cell-depleted bone marrow cells combined with 10^6 splenic CD5+ T cells were administered by tail vein injection. Mouse GVHD was modeled in a major MHC-mismatch B6 (H2b) into BALB/c (H2d) model, with tissues profiled at day 7 or 14. On day 7 or 14 post-transplant, mouse tissues and retro-orbital blood were harvested with separate sterile tools for each animal, and livers were flushed beforehand. Before genomic DNA isolation with the DNeasy Blood & Tissue Kit, mouse tissues were minced with razor blades in buffered saline. This clone was detected once. Its recognized antigen is unknown. For this mouse receptor, gene names and germline sequences are murine. The read ends 1 residue shy of where the CDR3 ends; the end is completed using the germline J gene.

Cut back by 0 bases and 5 bases, the V and J ends lie 5 bases apart. Taken from cysteine to phenylalanine, the CDR3 has 12 residues. Part of the CDR3 DNA is given, 33 bases translated from base 1. CDR1 is given as NNHNN and CDR2 as SYGAGS, both from the germline V gene (reference sequence). Library construction relied on the immunoSEQ multiplex PCR assay. TCRbeta CDR3 sequencing was performed at survey depth by Adaptive Biotechnologies, and CDR3 sequences, V/J genes, productive frequency and template counts were reported. Amplification of TCR beta CDR3 regions started from genomic DNA instead of RNA. Concerning the study's data processing: Jensen-Shannon divergence was used to quantify pairwise repertoire overlap between tissues, with a value of 1 indicating complete divergence and a value of 0 indicating identical repertoires. Based on pairwise JSD values, tissues were grouped by single-linkage agglomerative hierarchical clustering, and the results were shown as dendrograms. GLIPH2 was run on all patient samples with simulation_depth 1000, kmer_min_depth 3, cdr3_length_cutoff 8, keeping groups with more than two unique CDR3s. In a standardized tissue-overlap score, Jaccard GLIPH-group overlap across patients was extrapolated to a standard repertoire size of 1000 clones. To look at how diversity was associated with clinical or experimental variables, linear mixed-effect models were used, with tissue treated as a fixed effect and individual treated as a random effect. The immuneACCESS repertoire file appears here via TCRdb, limited to in-frame rearrangements. These files lack a portion of the clones; in checked studies, under half of the deficit traces to unresolved V genes, and the cause of the others is not known. That table gives V, J and clone size, and the DNA gave D and trimming. This sample holds around 6,800 clones; approximately 35% were observed only once. The ten largest clones take up 6% to 7% of the sample.

Recombination connected TRBV13-2 to TRBJ1-1; the D gene assignment is ambiguous. The specimen sequenced was skin. The clonotype comes from a female BALB/c mouse given C57BL/6 T cells with graft-versus-host disease after an allogeneic hematopoietic cell transplant. CDR3 region: CASGDGQTEVFF. The DNA read from the CDR3 is TGTGCCAGCGGTGATGGGCAGACAGAAGTCTTC.